Listed here are 9 T cell receptor beta chains from one sample, sequenced in a study of cytomegalovirus exposure and HLA in healthy donors. The PCR had 60 Vbeta and 13 Jbeta primers. Measured with immunoSEQ multiplex PCR; TCRdb has only the in-frame clones, and not every one. The sample carries 150,000 to 200,000 clones, around 88% recorded once. The source material was PBMCs. The receptors were gathered from a man in his forties or fifties in good health and CMV-seropositive.

The sample holds a few counts of this clone. The chain employs TRBV2 and TRBJ1-2; tentative D call: TRBD1 (6 bases). CDR3 length: 13 amino acids. With 3 bases removed from V and 8 bases from J, the gap between germline ends came to 13 bases. In germline, CDR1 is SNHLY, CDR2 FYNNEI. CDR3 sequence reads: CASSDAGAGGYTF. The CDR3 bases are TGTGCCAGCAGTGACGCGGGGGCGGGGGGCTACACCTTC.

The genes are TRBV28 and TRBJ2-3; TRBD1 matches 7 bases. Germline V gives CDR1 MDHEN, CDR2 SYDVKM. Trimming took 6 bases from V and 0 from J; bases not matched to a gene: 9. The CDR3 consists of 16 residues. The DNA for the CDR3 is TGTGCCAGCAGGGGGACAGTAGGAAGCAGCACAGATACGCAGTATTTT. As protein: CASRGTVGSSTDTQYF.

This sequence joins TRBV25-1 and TRBJ1-1, with D possibly being TRBD1 (6 bases). The CDR3 sequence is 14 residues long. Between the trimmed V and J ends, which lost 6 bases and 4 bases, there was a span of 15 bases. The germline CDR1 and CDR2 sequences are MGHDK and SYGVNS. The CDR3 coding sequence is TGTGCCAGCAGGGGGGCAGGGTCGGGCACTGAAGCTTTCTTT. Translation: CASRGAGSGTEAFF.

The chain has TRBV4-1 and TRBJ2-1; D might be TRBD1 (5 bases). The ends were cut back, 2 bases at V and 4 bases at J, with 18 bases in the middle. Per germline, CDR1 MGHRA and CDR2 YSYEKL. The CDR3 runs to 17 residues. For the CDR3, the DNA is TGCGCCAGCAGCCAACCCCGACAGAAAAAAGATTACAATGAGCAGTTCTTC. It translates to CASSQPRQKKDYNEQFF.

This clone was detected once. This chain joins TRBV4-3 and TRBJ2-2; 9 nucleotides align to TRBD1. CDR1 LGHNA and CDR2 YSLEER come from the germline V gene. Trimming took 6 bases from V and 2 from J; bases not matched to a gene: 4. This CDR3 is 15 amino acids long. The CDR3 nucleotides are TGCGCCAGCAGACCACAGGGGGCAAACACCGGGGAGCTGTTTTTT. Translated, it gives CASRPQGANTGELFF.

V is TRBV4-2 and J is TRBJ1-5; 8 nucleotides agree with TRBD1. J was trimmed by 5 bases and V by 1 base; bases with no gene match: 4. The CDR3 runs to 15 residues. Germline assignment: CDR1 LGHNA and CDR2 YNFKEQ. CDR3 DNA sequence: TGTGCCAGCAGCCAAGGGACAGGGAATGATCAGCCCCAGCATTTT. Residues: CASSQGTGNDQPQHF.

V and J are TRBV18 and TRBJ2-7, with D hard to call. The ends were cut back, 6 bases at V and 3 bases at J, with 15 bases in the middle. The CDR3 loop spans 14 amino acids. Per germline, CDR1 KGHSH and CDR2 LQKENI. CDR3: CASSPTAGDYEQYF. DNA of the CDR3: TGTGCCAGCTCGCCGACGGCCGGAGACTACGAGCAGTACTTC. Filled out from reference TRBV18 and TRBJ2-7, the complete variable domain reads NAGVMQNPRHLVRRRGQEARLRCSPMKGHSHVYWYRQLPEEGLKFMVYLQKENIIDESGMPKERFSAEFPKEGPSILRIQQVVRGDSAAYFCASSPTAGDYEQYFGPGTRLTVT.

As for this clone: An end of the junction does not agree with germline; a read error may underlie this. The chain is built from TRBV28 and TRBJ2-4; 8 bases fit TRBD1. The CDR3 length is 16 residues. Germline values: CDR1 MDHEN, CDR2 SYDVKM. DNA of the CDR3: TGTGCCAGCAGCCACCAGGGGGCCCTAGCCAAAAACAGTCAGTACTTC. Its protein product is CASSHQGALAKNSQYF.

This chain joins TRBV5-1 and TRBJ2-7; 10 positions agree with TRBD2. This CDR3 contains 15 residues. V shed 4 bases and J 4 bases; nucleotides not matched to a gene: 8. Germline V gene sequence: CDR1 SGHRS, CDR2 YFSETQ. The CDR3 region is CASSLRTSGTYEQYF. In nucleotides, the CDR3 is TGCGCCAGCAGCCTCCGGACTAGCGGAACTTACGAGCAGTACTTC.